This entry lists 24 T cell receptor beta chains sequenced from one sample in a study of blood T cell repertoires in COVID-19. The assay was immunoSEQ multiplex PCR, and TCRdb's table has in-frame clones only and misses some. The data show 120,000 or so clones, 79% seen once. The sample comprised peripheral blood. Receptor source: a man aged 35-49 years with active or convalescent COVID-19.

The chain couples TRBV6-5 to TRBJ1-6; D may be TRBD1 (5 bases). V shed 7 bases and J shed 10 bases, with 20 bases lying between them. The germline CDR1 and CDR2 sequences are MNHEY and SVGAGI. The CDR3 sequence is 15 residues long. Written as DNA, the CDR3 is TGTGCCAGCACCGGCCTTAGCGGCAGGGACTCACCCCTCCACTTT. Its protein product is CASTGLSGRDSPLHF.

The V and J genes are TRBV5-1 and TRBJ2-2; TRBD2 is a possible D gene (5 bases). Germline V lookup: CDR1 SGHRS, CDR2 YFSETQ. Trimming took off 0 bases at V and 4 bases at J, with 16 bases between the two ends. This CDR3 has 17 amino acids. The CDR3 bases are TGCGCCAGCAGCTTGGTGTCCCTAGTCCGGGGCACCGGGGAGCTGTTTTTT. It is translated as CASSLVSLVRGTGELFF.

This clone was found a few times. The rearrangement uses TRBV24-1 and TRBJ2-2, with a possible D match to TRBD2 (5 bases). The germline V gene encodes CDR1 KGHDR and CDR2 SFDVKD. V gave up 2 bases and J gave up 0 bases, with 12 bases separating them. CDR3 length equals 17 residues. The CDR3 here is CATSDSSLGANTGELFF. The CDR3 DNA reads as TGTGCCACCAGTGATTCGAGTCTGGGAGCGAACACCGGGGAGCTGTTTTTT.

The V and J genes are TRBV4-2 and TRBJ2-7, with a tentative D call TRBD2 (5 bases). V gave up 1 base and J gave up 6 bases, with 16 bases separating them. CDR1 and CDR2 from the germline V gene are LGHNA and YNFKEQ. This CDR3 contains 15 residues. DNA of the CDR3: TGTGCCAGCAGCCAAGGGTCGGGCAGGACTCGCGAGCAGTACTTC. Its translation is CASSQGSGRTREQYF.

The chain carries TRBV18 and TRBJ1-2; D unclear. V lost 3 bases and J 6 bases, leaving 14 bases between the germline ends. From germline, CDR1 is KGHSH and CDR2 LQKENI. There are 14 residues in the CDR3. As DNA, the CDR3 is TGTGCCAGCTCACCTAACGGAGGAGGAGATGGCTACACCTTC. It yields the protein CASSPNGGGDGYTF.

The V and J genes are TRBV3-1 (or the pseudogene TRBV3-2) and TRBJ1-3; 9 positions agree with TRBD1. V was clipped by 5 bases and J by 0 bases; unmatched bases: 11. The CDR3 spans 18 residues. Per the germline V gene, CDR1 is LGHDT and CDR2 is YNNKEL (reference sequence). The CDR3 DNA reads TGTGCCAGCAGCACCGGGACAGGGAACCCTGTCTCTGGAAACACCATATATTTT. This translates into CASSTGTGNPVSGNTIYF.

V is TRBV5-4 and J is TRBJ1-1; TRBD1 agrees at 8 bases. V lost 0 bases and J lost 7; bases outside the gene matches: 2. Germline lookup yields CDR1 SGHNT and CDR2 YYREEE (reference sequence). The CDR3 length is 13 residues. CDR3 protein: CASSLGGTGEAFF. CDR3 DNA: TGTGCCAGCAGCTTGGGCGGGACAGGTGAAGCTTTCTTT. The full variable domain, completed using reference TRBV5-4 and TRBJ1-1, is ETGVTQSPTHLIKTRGQQVTLRCSSQSGHNTVSWYQQALGQGPQFIFQYYREEENGRGNFPPRFSGLQFPNYSSELNVNALELDDSALYLCASSLGGTGEAFFGQGTRLTVV.

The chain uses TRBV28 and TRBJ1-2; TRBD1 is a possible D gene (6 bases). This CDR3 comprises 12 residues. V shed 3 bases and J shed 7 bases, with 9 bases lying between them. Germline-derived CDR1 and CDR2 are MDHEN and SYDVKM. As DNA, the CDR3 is TGTGCCAGCAGTTTGCAGGGGTTTGGCTACACCTTC. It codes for CASSLQGFGYTF.

Here the CDR3 reads CASSGDSLEQFF. CDR3 coding DNA: TGTGCCAGCAGTGGAGACAGCCTCGAGCAGTTCTTC. The V and J genes are TRBV27 and TRBJ2-1, with D perhaps matching TRBD1 (5 bases). Germline V CDR1 and CDR2: MNHEY, SMNVEV (reference sequence). The CDR3 length is 12 residues. Trimming removed 5 bases from V and 10 bases from J, with 12 bases in between.

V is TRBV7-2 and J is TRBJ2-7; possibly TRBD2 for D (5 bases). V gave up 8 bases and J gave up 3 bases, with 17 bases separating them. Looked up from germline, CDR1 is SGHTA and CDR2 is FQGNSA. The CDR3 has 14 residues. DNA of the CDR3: TGTGCCAGCGTAAAAGACCCCGCGGGCTACGAGCAGTACTTC. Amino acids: CASVKDPAGYEQYF.

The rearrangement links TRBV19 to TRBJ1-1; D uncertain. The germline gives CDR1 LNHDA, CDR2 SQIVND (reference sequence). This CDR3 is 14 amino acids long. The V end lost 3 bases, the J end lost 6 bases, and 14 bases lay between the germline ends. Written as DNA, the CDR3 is TGTGCCAGTAGTATGGACTTAGGCATCCCTGAAGCTTTCTTT. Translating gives CASSMDLGIPEAFF.

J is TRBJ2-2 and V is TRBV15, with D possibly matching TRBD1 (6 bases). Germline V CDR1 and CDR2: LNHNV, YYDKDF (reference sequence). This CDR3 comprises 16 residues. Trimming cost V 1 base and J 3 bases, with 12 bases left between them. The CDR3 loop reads CATSRVGGMDTGELFF. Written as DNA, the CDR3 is TGTGCCACCAGCAGAGTAGGGGGAATGGACACCGGGGAGCTGTTTTTT.

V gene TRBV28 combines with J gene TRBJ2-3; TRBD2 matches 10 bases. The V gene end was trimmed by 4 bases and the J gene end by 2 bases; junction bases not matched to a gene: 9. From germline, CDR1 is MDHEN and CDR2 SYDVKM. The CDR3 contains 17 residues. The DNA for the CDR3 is TGTGCCAGCAGTTCTAGCGGGAGAGGGATGGACACAGATACGCAGTATTTT. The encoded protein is CASSSSGRGMDTDTQYF. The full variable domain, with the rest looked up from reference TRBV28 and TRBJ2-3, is DVKVTQSSRYLVKRTGEKVFLECVQDMDHENMFWYRQDPGLGLRLIYFSYDVKMKEKGDIPEGYSVSREKKERFSLILESASTNQTSMYLCASSSSGRGMDTDTQYFGPGTRLTVL.

CDR3 region: CASSGTGTDTQYF. The CDR3 nucleotides read TGTGCCAGCAGCGGCACAGGCACAGATACGCAGTATTTT. V is TRBV5-4 and J is TRBJ2-3, with D unclear. The CDR3 covers 13 residues. The germline CDR1 and CDR2 sequences are SGHNT and YYREEE (reference sequence). Deletions cut 4 bases from V and 1 base from J, with 7 bases between.

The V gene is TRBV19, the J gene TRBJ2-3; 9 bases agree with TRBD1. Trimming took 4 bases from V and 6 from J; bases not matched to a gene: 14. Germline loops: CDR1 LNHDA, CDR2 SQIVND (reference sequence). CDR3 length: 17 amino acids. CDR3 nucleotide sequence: TGTGCCAGTAGTACGGACAGGGGTGTTGATAGGGGGGATACGCAGTATTTT. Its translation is CASSTDRGVDRGDTQYF. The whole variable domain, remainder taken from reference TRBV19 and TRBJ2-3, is DGGITQSPKYLFRKEGQNVTLSCEQNLNHDAMYWYRQDPGQGLRLIYYSQIVNDFQKGDIAEGYSVSREKKESFPLTVTSAQKNPTAFYLCASSTDRGVDRGDTQYFGPGTRLTVL.

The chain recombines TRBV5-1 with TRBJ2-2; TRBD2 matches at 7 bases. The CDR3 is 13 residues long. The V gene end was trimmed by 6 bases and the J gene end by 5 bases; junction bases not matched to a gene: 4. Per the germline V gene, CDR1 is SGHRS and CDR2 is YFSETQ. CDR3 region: CASIAGVTGELFF. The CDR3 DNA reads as TGCGCCAGCATCGCGGGAGTGACCGGGGAGCTGTTTTTT.

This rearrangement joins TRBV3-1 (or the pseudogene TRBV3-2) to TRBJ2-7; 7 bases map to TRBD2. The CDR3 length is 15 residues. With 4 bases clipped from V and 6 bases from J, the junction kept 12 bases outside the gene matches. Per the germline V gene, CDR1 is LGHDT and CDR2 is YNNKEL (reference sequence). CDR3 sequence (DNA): TGTGCCAGCAGCCTGCAGGCGGGAGTAGCGGGCGAGCAGTACTTC. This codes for CASSLQAGVAGEQYF.

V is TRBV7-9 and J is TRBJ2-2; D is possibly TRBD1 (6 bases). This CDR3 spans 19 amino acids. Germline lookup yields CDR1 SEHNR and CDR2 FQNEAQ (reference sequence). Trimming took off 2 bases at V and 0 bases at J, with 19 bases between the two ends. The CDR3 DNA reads TGTGCCAGCAGCTTAACAGGGATTATCCTAAAATCGAACACCGGGGAGCTGTTTTTT. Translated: CASSLTGIILKSNTGELFF.

The CDR3, as DNA: TGTGCCAGCTCACCGGCTAGCGAAAAACTGTTTTTT. Residues: CASSPASEKLFF. The chain joins TRBV18 to TRBJ1-4, with unresolved D. V shed 3 bases and J shed 8 bases, with 7 bases lying between them. Per the germline V gene, CDR1 is KGHSH and CDR2 is LQKENI. The length of the CDR3 is 12 residues.

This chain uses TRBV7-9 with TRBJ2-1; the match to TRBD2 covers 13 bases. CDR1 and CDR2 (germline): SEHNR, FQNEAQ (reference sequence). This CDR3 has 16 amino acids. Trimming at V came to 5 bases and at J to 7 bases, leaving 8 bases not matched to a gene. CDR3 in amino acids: CASSREPLAGGNEQFF. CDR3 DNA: TGTGCCAGCAGCAGAGAACCACTAGCGGGAGGGAATGAGCAGTTCTTC.

The CDR3 spells CATSTVGDTQYF. CDR3 coding DNA: TGTGCCACCTCGACTGTGGGAGATACGCAGTATTTT. This chain links TRBV27 with TRBJ2-3; D unclear. From germline, CDR1 is MNHEY and CDR2 SMNVEV (reference sequence). This CDR3 is built from 12 residues. V lost 10 bases to trimming and J lost 5 bases, with 13 bases between them.

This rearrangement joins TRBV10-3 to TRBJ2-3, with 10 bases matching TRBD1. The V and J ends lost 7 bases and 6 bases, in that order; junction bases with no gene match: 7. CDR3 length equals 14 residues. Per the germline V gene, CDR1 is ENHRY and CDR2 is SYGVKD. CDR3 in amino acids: CAITRDRGPDTQYF. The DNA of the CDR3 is TGTGCCATCACCCGGGACAGGGGTCCGGATACGCAGTATTTT.

This chain's CDR3 is CASSLYTEAFF. As DNA, the CDR3 is TGTGCCAGCAGCTTGTATACTGAAGCTTTCTTT. This chain joins TRBV5-6 and TRBJ1-1, with D unclear. In germline, CDR1 is SGHDT, CDR2 YYEEEE. The V end lost 1 base, the J end lost 5 bases, and 3 bases lay between the germline ends. The CDR3 loop spans 11 amino acids.

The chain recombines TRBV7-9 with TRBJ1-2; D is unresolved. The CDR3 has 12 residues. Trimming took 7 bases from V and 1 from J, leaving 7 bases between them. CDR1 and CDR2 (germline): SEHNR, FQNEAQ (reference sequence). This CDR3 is CASTRLNYGYTF. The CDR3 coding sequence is TGTGCCAGCACCAGACTTAACTATGGCTACACCTTC.